The sample holds many counts of the clone carrying this T cell receptor (beta chain). The CDR3 spans 15 residues. V was trimmed by 10 bases and J by 3 bases, leaving 22 bases between them. CDR1 ENHRY and CDR2 SYGVKD come from the germline V gene. This sample is part of a study of T cells after yellow fever vaccination. MiXCR, applied by TCRdb to the 5' RACE reads, yields one record per CDR3 protein. The table shows 50,000 or so distinct CDR3 sequences, with 6.6% occurring only once. Specimen: CD8+ T cells not binding an NS4B(214-222) dextramer, sorted from PBMCs, collected more than 35 days after the first yellow fever vaccination. This receptor was obtained from a young man who received the YFV17D yellow fever vaccine. The gene calls are TRBV10-3 and TRBJ2-7; D not resolved. The CDR3 nucleotides are TGTGCCACCACCCCTGAGGCGTTTCGCCACTACGAGCAGTACTTC. It is translated as CATTPEAFRHYEQYF.